This T cell receptor beta chain was captured by sequencing in a study of T cell responses to AZD1222 COVID-19 vaccine (dated by TCRdb to the early 2020s). Study-wide context: TCR sequencing covered 230 or so trial participants: about 210 given two doses of AZD1222 and 26 given two doses of MenACWY control vaccine. Enrollment into the trials was organized by age into subgroups of 18-55, 56-69 and 70-plus years, and those subgroups contained roughly 150, 30 and 60 TCR-sequenced participants, respectively. Overall study results and their limits: Participants were mostly white British, with more females than males. The authors suggested clonal diversity may have been underestimated. The vaccine-associated CD4 TCRs covered the entire spike protein, and the dominant responses fell in regions 160-218 and 743-854. Conclusions about previously exposed vaccinees were limited because only 6 or 7 AZD1222 recipients were SARS-CoV-2 seropositive at baseline. A significant rise in spike-specific TCR breadth and depth was observed after two AZD1222 doses relative to day 0 and relative to MenACWY recipients. Because no day 14 peak-response samples were available, the repertoires could be characterized only after the peak T cell response. The 56-69-year group was small, and its depth increase did not reach significance, likely because of low power. Reportedly, almost half of the unique spike-specific TCRs recognized epitopes lying outside the regions that are mutated in the B.1.351 and B.1.1.7 variants.

As for this clone: This receptor's antigen is unknown. No base-level quality is on record; no much larger clone is a single base apart.

There are 16 amino acids in the CDR3, from cysteine to phenylalanine inclusive. CDR3 DNA is the only sequence kept; it has 48 bases, read in frame from the first base. From V the trimming removes 4 bases and from J it removes 4 bases, while the gene matches leave 11 bases of the junction unaccounted for. The germline V gene specifies ENHRY as CDR1 and SYGVKD as CDR2. The CDR3 regions of human TCRbeta chains were subjected to immunosequencing. The authors processed their data as follows. Repertoire TCRs were matched against a reference library of SARS-CoV-2-specific TCRs generated with the MIRA antigen-specificity platform. Breadth was defined as the fraction of unique TCRs that were SARS-CoV-2-associated, and depth was defined as the fraction of total T cells that were SARS-CoV-2-associated. Using the MIRA data, every spike-specific TCR was mapped to the spike region that the TCR reacted to and assigned to either a CD4 or a CD8 class. Log10-transformed breadth and depth values were compared by one-way ANOVA with Sidak's multiple comparisons tests. The immuneACCESS repertoire file appears here via TCRdb, limited to in-frame rearrangements. These files lack a portion of the clones; in checked studies, under half of the deficit traces to unresolved V genes, and the cause of the others is not known. V, J and clone size were drawn from that table, and D and trimming were deduced from the DNA. This sample is represented by roughly 80,000 clones; approximately 87% of them were singletons. The ten largest clones add up to approximately 1.4% of the sample.

The time point label, read with the paper, signifies: about 28 days (+/-7) after the second vaccine dose. AZD1222 recipients whose second dose came at about 4 weeks and those whose second dose came at about 12 weeks were combined into one group, since spike-specific TCR depth and breadth did not differ between the two schedules. Vaccinee samples came from UK trials COV001 and COV002, including a single-blind randomized controlled phase 2/3 trial of AZD1222 (ChAdOx1 nCoV-19) in healthy adults. Trial participant PBMC samples were collected at day 0 and day 28 after the second dose for TCRbeta chain sequencing.

The sequence came from an adult who received the AZD1222 COVID-19 vaccine. Sample: peripheral blood, taken 28 days after the second AZD1222 dose. Here the chain combines TRBV10-3 and TRBJ1-2, with 8 junctional bases fitting TRBD1. The CDR3 loop reads CAISAHGQGGPYGYTF. The sequenced DNA: TGTGCCATCAGTGCCCACGGACAGGGAGGCCCCTATGGCTACACCTTC.